These 17 T cell receptor beta chains share one sample of origin, sequenced in a study of Graves' ophthalmopathy and Graves' hyperthyroidism. Beta-chain TCR CDR3 regions were amplified from RNA transcripts. First-round RT-PCR used HTBI primers; second-round multiplex PCR followed. TCRdb re-called the multiplex PCR reads with MiXCR, one entry per CDR3 protein. The data contain approximately 1.2 million distinct CDR3 sequences, 35% to 45% of them singletons. The sample taken for sequencing was peripheral blood or thyroid tissue (not recorded which). The receptor source for this set is an adult man with Graves' hyperthyroidism.

The chain recombines TRBV20-1 with TRBJ1-5, with 8 bases identical to TRBD1. The CDR3 totals 13 residues. CDR1 and CDR2 from the germline V gene are DFQATT and SNEGSKA (reference sequence). V was clipped by 4 bases and J by 7 bases; unmatched bases: 6. The CDR3 region has the DNA TGCAGTGCTATTGCAGGGGGCGGGCAGCCCCAGCATTTT. Translating gives CSAIAGGGQPQHF.

This clonotype was counted many times. The chain recombines TRBV10-3 with TRBJ1-1; D unclear. Germline CDR1 is ENHRY and CDR2 is SYGVKD. The CDR3 totals 13 residues. V gave up 11 bases and J gave up 8 bases, with 21 bases separating them. Here the CDR3 reads CAARDFGATEAFF. CDR3 coding DNA: TGTGCCGCCCGCGACTTTGGAGCTACCGAAGCTTTCTTT.

This clonotype was observed a handful of times. The chain recombines TRBV6-2 or TRBV6-3 with TRBJ2-7, with TRBD2 matching 8 bases. V trimming: 2 bases; J trimming: 2 bases; junction bases outside the gene matches: 8. The CDR3 totals 16 residues. Germline loops: CDR1 MNHEY, CDR2 SVGEGT. The CDR3 here is CASSYEKRGLPYEQYF. The CDR3 DNA is TGTGCCAGCAGTTACGAAAAGCGGGGGCTCCCCTACGAGCAGTACTTC.

This clonotype appeared a few times. The chain couples TRBV5-1 to TRBJ1-4; tentatively, D is TRBD1 (6 bases). Between the trimmed V and J ends, which lost 0 bases and 7 bases, there was a span of 16 bases. Per germline, CDR1 SGHRS and CDR2 YFSETQ. The CDR3 spans 16 residues. CDR3 in DNA: TGCGCCAGCAGCTTGGACGGGGGGCTGGTTAGTGAAAAACTGTTTTTT. Protein sequence: CASSLDGGLVSEKLFF.

This clonotype was detected ten times or more. This sequence joins TRBV7-2 and TRBJ1-5; a possible D gene is TRBD1 (5 bases). The CDR3 is 16 amino acids. The V end was cut by 3 bases, the J end by 1 base, with 13 bases between. Germline-derived CDR1 and CDR2 are SGHTA and FQGNSA. CDR3 region: CASSFTGGGSNQPQHF. The CDR3 region has the DNA TGTGCCAGCAGCTTCACGGGTGGGGGGAGCAATCAGCCCCAGCATTTT.

The rearrangement links TRBV3-1 to TRBJ2-7, with 7 positions matching TRBD1. V lost 2 bases, J lost 3 bases, and 4 bases stayed unmatched. CDR3 size: 14 residues. Germline lookup yields CDR1 LGHDT and CDR2 YNNKEL (reference sequence). The CDR3 region is CASSQFPGGYEQYF. The CDR3 coding sequence is TGTGCCAGCAGCCAATTTCCAGGGGGCTACGAGCAGTACTTC.

This clonotype came up a few times. The chain is built from TRBV12-3 or TRBV12-4 and TRBJ1-6; D ambiguous. The CDR3 is 15 amino acids. Trimming left V 6 bases short and J 5 bases short, with 14 bases between. CDR3 nucleotides: TGTGCCAGCAGCCCCGGGTCAGGAGATAATTCACCCCTCCACTTT. Translated: CASSPGSGDNSPLHF.

In the case of this clonotype: Given a much more abundant clone one base away, this may be a read error. The gene calls are TRBV2 and TRBJ2-2; D not certain. The germline gives CDR1 SNHLY, CDR2 FYNNEI. This CDR3 has 15 residues. V was pared by 2 bases and J by 6 bases, with 13 bases between. DNA for the CDR3: TGTGCCAGCAGTGAATACTCCGAGCCCGCCGGGGAGCTGTTTTTT. Translating gives CASSEYSEPAGELFF.

This clonotype has a count of ten or more. The rearrangement links TRBV6-6 to TRBJ1-2; TRBD1 matches 8 bases. In germline, CDR1 is MNHNY, CDR2 SVGAGI (reference sequence). Germline trimming cut 6 bases from V and 0 bases from J; bases unmatched to any gene: 6. The CDR3 is 15 residues long. In DNA, the CDR3 is TGTGCCAGCAGCTACCGGGACAGGCCTAACTATGGCTACACCTTC. Translation: CASSYRDRPNYGYTF.

The chain combines TRBV7-8 with TRBJ2-5; D is perhaps TRBD1 (5 bases). Per the germline V gene, CDR1 is SGHVS and CDR2 is FQNEAQ. V lost 5 bases and J lost 9, with 22 bases in between. The CDR3 totals 15 residues. The CDR3 bases are TGTGCCAGCAGCCCTGGGTCGCGACAGCATCAGCCCCAGTACTTC. It specifies CASSPGSRQHQPQYF.

This clonotype was counted once. V gene TRBV29-1 combines with J gene TRBJ1-2; D gene unclear. Germline V gene sequence: CDR1 SQVTM, CDR2 ANQGSEA. The CDR3 spans 10 residues. The V gene lost 5 bases and the J gene lost 1 base, with 2 bases spanning the gap. The DNA of the CDR3 is TGCAGCGTTATTAACTATGGCTACACCTTC. Translation gives CSVINYGYTF.

This clonotype was found many times. This rearrangement joins TRBV20-1 to TRBJ2-7, with D unresolved. CDR1 is DFQATT, CDR2 SNEGSKA, per germline (reference sequence). The length of the CDR3 is 13 residues. V was shortened by 1 base and J by 0 bases, with 7 bases between the two germline ends. Here the CDR3 DNA reads TGCAGTGCTAGAGTCCCTTACTCCTACGAGCAGTACTTC. Its protein product is CSARVPYSYEQYF.

In its sample, this clonotype was seen a few times. The chain uses TRBV7-8 and TRBJ2-7; possibly TRBD2 for D (5 bases). The CDR3 is 15 residues long. The V gene's germline CDR1 is SGHVS and CDR2 FQNEAQ. Trimming cost V 4 bases and J 5 bases, with 18 bases left between them. Here the CDR3 DNA reads TGTGCCAGCAGCTCAGAGGACGGGATCATGGACGAGCAGTACTTC. It is translated as CASSSEDGIMDEQYF. Full variable domain (outside the CDR3, taken from reference TRBV7-8 and TRBJ2-7): GAGVSQSPRYKVAKRGQDVALRCDPISGHVSLFWYQQALGQGPEFLTYFQNEAQLDKSGLPSDRFFAERPEGSVSTLKIQRTQQEDSAVYLCASSSEDGIMDEQYFGPGTRLTVT.

This clonotype was observed a handful of times. The gene calls are TRBV5-1 and TRBJ1-1, with D perhaps matching TRBD1 (5 bases). Trimming removed 5 bases at V and 4 bases at J, with 15 bases between. From germline, CDR1 is SGHRS and CDR2 YFSETQ. The CDR3 spans 14 residues. The CDR3 coding sequence is TGCGCCAGCAGTTACGGGTCGGGGGGCACTGAAGCTTTCTTT. Encoded protein: CASSYGSGGTEAFF.

The table lists this clonotype with many counts. This sequence joins TRBV9 and TRBJ1-2, with D possibly TRBD1 on 5 matching bases. The CDR3 spans 15 residues. CDR1 and CDR2 (germline): SGDLS, YYNGEE. Trimming took off 0 bases at V and 7 bases at J, with 16 bases between the two ends. CDR3 region: CASSVEQGIYRGYTF. Here the CDR3 DNA reads TGTGCCAGCAGCGTAGAGCAGGGTATTTATCGTGGCTACACCTTC.

This clonotype was found many times. The CDR3 DNA is TGTGCCAGCAGTAGAGCCTGGGATAATGAAAAACTGTTTTTT. Translating gives CASSRAWDNEKLFF. The gene calls are TRBV25-1 and TRBJ1-4; D not certain. Germline V gene data show CDR1 as MGHDK and CDR2 as SYGVNS. The CDR3 has 14 amino acids. The V end lost 5 bases, the J end lost 4 bases, and 11 bases lay between the germline ends.

Of note for this clonotype: A read error may be the cause here, since a much bigger clone is one base away. The CDR3 coding sequence is TGTGCCAGTAGTGGCTCTTTGGACGGGGGGAGCTACGAGCAGTACTTC. Its protein product is CASSGSLDGGSYEQYF. The rearrangement links TRBV19 to TRBJ2-7; TRBD2 matches 7 bases. This CDR3 is 16 amino acids long. Per germline, CDR1 LNHDA and CDR2 SQIVND (reference sequence). J lost 3 bases, V lost 5 bases, and 13 bases had no gene match.